The 32 T cell receptor beta chains below come from one sample, sequenced in a study. TCRdb reanalysed the 5' RACE reads using MiXCR and keeps one entry per CDR3 protein. The table lists 25,000 to 40,000 distinct CDR3 sequences, around 22% of them singletons. Sequenced sample: memory CD4+ T cells sorted from blood. Subset specified: memory CD4+ T cells, CD4+CD45RO+CD25-. The receptors derive from a female donor with breast cancer.

This clonotype was detected ten times or more. J is TRBJ1-5 and V is TRBV24-1, with D uncertain. CDR1 KGHDR and CDR2 SFDVKD come from the germline V gene. The CDR3 sequence is 12 residues long. V was cut by 0 bases and J by 7 bases, with 3 bases left in between. Written as DNA, the CDR3 is TGTGCCACCAGTGATTTGGGCCAGCCCCAGCATTTT. Its protein product is CATSDLGQPQHF.

The sample holds many counts of this clonotype. The rearrangement uses TRBV7-9 and TRBJ2-7; 7 bases agree with TRBD2. Germline V gene data show CDR1 as SEHNR and CDR2 as FQNEAQ (reference sequence). The CDR3 totals 16 residues. The V segment lost 5 bases and the J segment 0 bases; nucleotides outside the gene matches: 10. CDR3 loop: CASSPPGGGISYEQYF. CDR3 coding DNA: TGTGCCAGCAGCCCCCCTGGCGGGGGTATCTCCTACGAGCAGTACTTC.

This clonotype was seen repeatedly, ten times or more. The chain combines TRBV27 with TRBJ2-3, with a tentative D call TRBD1 (6 bases). The CDR3 has 15 amino acids. The V gene's germline CDR1 is MNHEY and CDR2 SMNVEV (reference sequence). Trimming took 5 bases from V and 2 from J, leaving 14 bases between them. The CDR3 coding sequence is TGTGCCAGCAGTACCAACAGGGTCCACACAGATACGCAGTATTTT. Translation gives CASSTNRVHTDTQYF.

The genes are TRBV24-1 and TRBJ2-3; D perhaps matches TRBD2 (5 bases). V lost 1 base and J lost 0, with 10 bases in between. CDR1 is KGHDR and CDR2 is SFDVKD in the germline V gene. This CDR3 region has 16 residues. The CDR3 region has the DNA TGTGCCACCAGTGATTTCACGGGATCTAGCACAGATACGCAGTATTTT. Translating it yields CATSDFTGSSTDTQYF.

With respect to this clonotype: It may be a read error: a sequence one base away is much more abundant. J is TRBJ2-5 and V is TRBV20-1; 7 bases map to TRBD2. Germline-derived CDR1 and CDR2 are DFQATT and SNEGSKA (reference sequence). Trimming at V came to 7 bases and at J to 9 bases, leaving 14 bases not matched to a gene. This CDR3 has 13 residues. The DNA for the CDR3 is TGCAGTGGAACGCGGGGGACTGGGGAGGCCCAGTACTTC. Its protein is CSGTRGTGEAQYF.

V is TRBV5-1 and J is TRBJ2-3; D uncertain. The CDR3 runs 12 residues. Germline loops: CDR1 SGHRS, CDR2 YFSETQ. V shed 2 bases and J shed 4 bases, with 5 bases lying between them. The CDR3 reads CASSFDADTQYF. DNA for the CDR3: TGCGCCAGCAGCTTTGACGCAGATACGCAGTATTTT.

The rearrangement uses TRBV7-6 and TRBJ1-3, with a tentative D call TRBD1 (5 bases). The CDR3 is 14 residues long. In germline, CDR1 is SGHVS, CDR2 FNYEAQ. With 1 base removed from V and 4 bases from J, the gap between germline ends came to 8 bases. DNA of the CDR3: TGTGCCAGCAGCTTAGGGGGCGGGGGAAACACCATATATTTT. Its translation is CASSLGGGGNTIYF.

The chain has TRBV5-5 and TRBJ2-7; D not resolved. Trimming stripped 0 bases from V and 2 bases from J, with 12 bases between. Germline lookup yields CDR1 SGHKS and CDR2 YYEKEE (reference sequence). CDR3 length: 15 residues. The CDR3 is CASSLVPELAYEQYF. The CDR3 DNA is TGTGCCAGCAGCTTGGTGCCGGAGCTGGCCTACGAGCAGTACTTC.

The J gene is TRBJ2-1, the V gene TRBV5-1; D is unclear. There are 12 residues in the CDR3. Germline lookup yields CDR1 SGHRS and CDR2 YFSETQ. Trimming stripped 3 bases from V and 7 bases from J, with 8 bases between. In DNA, the CDR3 is TGCGCCAGCAGCTCTCTAGAAAATGAGCAGTTCTTC. It translates to CASSSLENEQFF.

In the case of this clonotype: The conserved phenylalanine or tryptophan normally closing the CDR3 is absent here, so this likely arose from a read error. The gene calls are TRBV5-1 and TRBJ2-5; D is uncertain. This CDR3 is built from 14 residues. Germline V lookup: CDR1 SGHRS, CDR2 YFSETQ. V was cut by 5 bases and J by 2 bases, with 13 bases left in between. The CDR3 DNA is TGCGCCAGCAGACTGTTGGGGTATCAAGAGACCCAGTACTCC. It yields the protein CASRLLGYQETQYS.

The chain employs TRBV6-1 and TRBJ2-3; 8 positions agree with TRBD1. Per germline, CDR1 MNHNS and CDR2 SASEGT. The CDR3 loop spans 17 amino acids. The trim removed 5 bases at V and 2 bases at J, leaving 12 bases unmatched. CDR3 bases: TGTGCCAGCAGTACCCACGGGACAGGAGGGGTCACAGATACGCAGTATTTT. The encoded protein is CASSTHGTGGVTDTQYF.

Ten or more counts support this clonotype. This chain uses TRBV7-9 with TRBJ2-2; D unresolved. Germline V lookup: CDR1 SEHNR, CDR2 FQNEAQ (reference sequence). Trimming cost V 2 bases and J 4 bases, with 8 bases left between them. The CDR3 contains 14 residues. This chain's CDR3 is CASSLKGGTGELFF. The CDR3 nucleotides read TGTGCCAGCAGCTTAAAAGGTGGCACCGGGGAGCTGTTTTTT.

The V and J genes are TRBV4-3 and TRBJ2-7, with TRBD1 matching over 9 bases. Germline V lookup: CDR1 LGHNA, CDR2 YSLEER. The CDR3 length is 16 residues. With V trimmed by 0 bases and J by 7 bases, 10 bases remained unmatched. CDR3: CASSQDSRTGVLEQYF. CDR3 sequence (DNA): TGCGCCAGCAGCCAAGATTCCAGGACAGGGGTTTTGGAGCAGTACTTC.

This clonotype was detected a few times. The chain joins TRBV19 to TRBJ2-1; D remains ambiguous. The V gene's germline CDR1 is LNHDA and CDR2 SQIVND (reference sequence). V was shortened by 1 base and J by 0 bases, with 7 bases between the two germline ends. The CDR3 length is 15 residues. The CDR3 coding sequence is TGTGCCAGTAGTATAGCCTCTAGCTCCTACAATGAGCAGTTCTTC. This codes for CASSIASSSYNEQFF.

A word on this clonotype: It may be a read error: a sequence one base away is much more abundant. The V and J genes are TRBV9 and TRBJ2-1, with 9 positions matching TRBD2. The CDR3 is 15 residues long. V dropped 0 bases and J dropped 6; count of bases not matched to a gene: 4. In germline, CDR1 is SGDLS, CDR2 YYNGEE. The CDR3 here is CASSVGISGSNEQFF. In nucleotides, the CDR3 is TGTGCCAGCAGCGTAGGAATTAGCGGGAGCAATGAGCAGTTCTTC.

This clonotype appeared a few times. J is TRBJ2-7 and V is TRBV20-1, with D perhaps TRBD1 (6 bases). The length of the CDR3 is 14 residues. Germline V CDR1 and CDR2: DFQATT, SNEGSKA (reference sequence). V was clipped by 5 bases and J by 4 bases, with 18 bases between them. The CDR3: CSAQPGTHGYEQYF. As DNA, the CDR3 is TGCAGTGCTCAACCCGGGACACATGGTTACGAGCAGTACTTC.

This clonotype was counted a few times. This rearrangement joins TRBV7-9 to TRBJ2-1, with TRBD2 matching 11 bases. Germline CDR1 and CDR2: SEHNR and FQNEAQ (reference sequence). Trimming removed 0 bases from V and 4 bases from J; junction bases left unmatched: 14. The CDR3 runs to 20 residues. CDR3 region: CASSLAITSGRTSLYNEQFF. CDR3 coding DNA: TGTGCCAGCAGCTTAGCTATAACTAGCGGGAGAACATCCTTGTACAATGAGCAGTTCTTC.

This clonotype was seen many times. The chain has TRBV29-1 and TRBJ2-7; possibly TRBD1 or TRBD2 for D (5 bases each). The CDR3 length is 11 residues. Germline lookup yields CDR1 SQVTM and CDR2 ANQGSEA. Trimming left V 6 bases short and J 6 bases short, with 12 bases between. CDR3 nucleotides: TGCAGCGTGAGTACGGGGCTCGAGCAGTACTTC. Translating it yields CSVSTGLEQYF.

Remarks on this clonotype: This sequence may be a read error, since a much larger clone differs from it by one base. The rearrangement joins TRBV28 to TRBJ1-6; D uncertain. The CDR3 sequence is 11 residues long. Germline V CDR1 and CDR2: MDHEN, SYDVKM. V was pared by 6 bases and J by 7 bases, with 4 bases between. CDR3 sequence reads: CASRDNSPLHF. CDR3 bases: TGTGCCAGCAGGGACAATTCACCCCTCCACTTT.

With respect to this clonotype: A much larger clone sits a single nucleotide away, making a read error possible. This chain joins TRBV13 and TRBJ2-6; TRBD1 matches 9 bases. The CDR3 is made up of 18 amino acids. Germline CDR1 PRHDT, CDR2 FYEKMQ (reference sequence). The CDR3 sequence: CASSVKGQGVSGADVLTF. CDR3 in DNA: TGTGCCAGCAGCGTGAAGGGACAGGGTGTCTCTGGGGCCGACGTCCTGACTTTC.

Turning to this clonotype: This may be a read error: a much more frequent sequence differs by one nucleotide. This sequence joins TRBV12-3 or TRBV12-4 and TRBJ1-2, with a tentative D call TRBD1 (5 bases). This CDR3 has 14 residues. CDR3 nucleotides: TGTACCAGCAGTTGGGTAGGAGGGGACTATGGCTACACCTTC. Residues: CTSSWVGGDYGYTF.

This clonotype was detected a few times. This rearrangement joins TRBV29-1 to TRBJ2-7; D is unresolved. The germline CDR1 and CDR2 sequences are SQVTM and ANQGSEA. The germline V and J ends were trimmed by 1 base and 2 bases, with 12 bases remaining between them. The CDR3 totals 14 residues. The CDR3 DNA is TGCAGCGTTGAAGTGGGCCAGGCAACCTACGAGCAGTACTTC. It yields the protein CSVEVGQATYEQYF.

The chain employs TRBV27 and TRBJ2-7; 7 bases align to TRBD1. CDR3 length: 12 amino acids. Germline assignment: CDR1 MNHEY and CDR2 SMNVEV (reference sequence). With V trimmed by 5 bases and J by 6 bases, 4 bases remained unmatched. The CDR3 nucleotides read TGTGCCAGCAGTCCCAGGGGGAGCGAGCAGTACTTC. Translation gives CASSPRGSEQYF.

The gene calls are TRBV6-1 and TRBJ1-5; D not certain. The length of the CDR3 is 18 residues. Germline V lookup: CDR1 MNHNS, CDR2 SASEGT. The V gene lost 2 bases and the J gene lost 0 bases, with 17 bases spanning the gap. CDR3 coding DNA: TGTGCCAGCAGTGAACGGGGAGCTACTGACCTTAGCAATCAGCCCCAGCATTTT. It specifies CASSERGATDLSNQPQHF.

This sequence joins TRBV6-1 and TRBJ1-1; the D is unclear. Per the germline V gene, CDR1 is MNHNS and CDR2 is SASEGT. There are 16 residues in the CDR3. Trimming took off 3 bases at V and 0 bases at J, with 14 bases between the two ends. CDR3 coding DNA: TGTGCCAGCAGTGATTACGTGCGCCGAATGAACACTGAAGCTTTCTTT. Protein: CASSDYVRRMNTEAFF.

This clonotype was observed at least ten times. The V and J genes are TRBV5-1 and TRBJ2-1; no reliable D call. Germline-derived CDR1 and CDR2 are SGHRS and YFSETQ. This CDR3 is 15 amino acids long. The germline V and J ends were trimmed by 1 base and 0 bases, with 8 bases remaining between them. Written as DNA, the CDR3 is TGCGCCAGCAGCTTGCTAGGGATCTCCTACAATGAGCAGTTCTTC. Protein sequence: CASSLLGISYNEQFF.

This clonotype appeared many times. The chain carries TRBV9 and TRBJ2-1; a weak D match, TRBD1 (6 bases). Germline CDR1 reads SGDLS; CDR2 reads YYNGEE. The CDR3 has 14 amino acids. Trimming took off 0 bases at V and 4 bases at J, with 8 bases between the two ends. CDR3 residues: CASSVGDTYNEQFF. The CDR3 region has the DNA TGTGCCAGCAGCGTAGGGGACACTTACAATGAGCAGTTCTTC.

This clonotype was observed a few times. V is TRBV6-5 and J is TRBJ2-7; D is perhaps TRBD2 (5 bases). The germline CDR1 and CDR2 sequences are MNHEY and SVGAGI. V was shortened by 0 bases and J by 3 bases, with 9 bases between the two germline ends. The CDR3 sequence is 14 residues long. CDR3 amino acids: CASSYSPGIYEQYF. DNA for the CDR3: TGTGCCAGCAGTTACTCGCCGGGGATCTACGAGCAGTACTTC.

The rearrangement links TRBV9 to TRBJ2-1, with TRBD2 matching 7 bases. This CDR3 region has 14 residues. The J segment lost 6 bases and the V segment lost 4 bases, leaving 7 bases of the junction unmatched. Germline V CDR1 and CDR2: SGDLS, YYNGEE. CDR3 in DNA: TGTGCCAGCAGCCCTGGGGGGACTACCAATGAGCAGTTCTTC. The encoded protein is CASSPGGTTNEQFF.

This clonotype was counted only a few times. The chain employs TRBV4-1 and TRBJ2-1; a weak D match, TRBD2 (6 bases). The CDR3 extends over 13 amino acids. The germline CDR1 and CDR2 sequences are MGHRA and YSYEKL. The V end was cut by 3 bases, the J end by 7 bases, with 10 bases between. CDR3 coding DNA: TGCGCCAGCAGCCAGGGGACTTCGAATGAGCAGTTCTTC. This sequence encodes CASSQGTSNEQFF.

The chain is built from TRBV28 and TRBJ1-2; maybe TRBD1 (6 bases). The V gene's germline CDR1 is MDHEN and CDR2 SYDVKM. Trimming removed 7 bases from V and 4 bases from J, with 16 bases in between. This CDR3 region has 14 residues. The DNA for the CDR3 is TGTGCCAGCACCCTCGGCGGGGGCGGCTATGGCTACACCTTC. Its protein is CASTLGGGGYGYTF.

Regarding this clonotype: The final CDR3 position lacks the conserved phenylalanine or tryptophan, pointing to a likely read error. This chain connects TRBV7-6 to TRBJ2-2; D gene ambiguous. Trimming removed 5 bases from V and 0 bases from J, with 13 bases in between. The CDR3 runs 16 residues. The germline CDR1 and CDR2 sequences are SGHVS and FNYEAQ. In nucleotides, the CDR3 is TGTGCCAGCAGCCTCAGCGAAACCTCGAACACCGGGGAGCTGTTTCTT. This sequence encodes CASSLSETSNTGELFL.